The 25 T cell receptor beta chains below were found in one sample sequenced in a study of cytomegalovirus exposure and HLA in healthy donors. The study ran its PCR with 60 Vbeta and 13 Jbeta primers. Method: immunoSEQ multiplex PCR; TCRdb's copy keeps in-frame clones and lacks some. This sample has 150,000 to 200,000 clones; roughly a tenth occur once, and the top ten carry approximately 1.5%. Material: PBMCs. The source is a woman aged 30 to 39 in good health and CMV-seropositive.

This clone came up a few times. The chain uses TRBV30 and TRBJ1-2; TRBD1 agrees at 8 bases. The junction had 13 bases not matched to a gene; V was cut back by 3 bases and J by 4 bases. CDR3 length: 16 residues. CDR1 GTSNPN and CDR2 SVGIG come from the germline V gene (reference sequence). CDR3 region: CAWRDSTGALGYGYTF. Here the CDR3 DNA reads TGTGCCTGGAGGGACTCGACAGGGGCCCTAGGCTATGGCTACACCTTC.

The chain has TRBV6-6 and TRBJ1-1, with TRBD1 identical over 9 bases. The J segment lost 9 bases and the V segment lost 6 bases, leaving 8 bases of the junction unmatched. The CDR3 loop spans 13 amino acids. Looked up from germline, CDR1 is MNHNY and CDR2 is SVGAGI (reference sequence). CDR3 sequence: CASSGTGSGKAFF. CDR3 DNA sequence: TGTGCCAGCAGCGGGACAGGGTCGGGTAAAGCTTTCTTT.

The chain combines TRBV6-1 with TRBJ2-7, with no clear D. This CDR3 is built from 12 residues. V was trimmed by 6 bases and J by 3 bases, leaving 9 bases between them. The germline V gene encodes CDR1 MNHNS and CDR2 SASEGT. The CDR3 loop is CASRAFFYEQYF. The CDR3 region has the DNA TGTGCCAGCAGGGCTTTCTTCTACGAGCAGTACTTC.

The chain links TRBV27 to TRBJ2-1, with TRBD2 matching 11 bases. The CDR3 is made up of 15 amino acids. V shed 4 bases and J 6 bases; nucleotides not matched to a gene: 5. Germline V gene lookup returns CDR1 MNHEY and CDR2 SMNVEV (reference sequence). The DNA of the CDR3 is TGTGCCAGCAGTTCCCGACTAGCGGGATCCAATGAGCAGTTCTTC. Its translation is CASSSRLAGSNEQFF.

The chain combines TRBV5-5 with TRBJ2-5; D remains ambiguous. Germline V gene sequence: CDR1 SGHKS, CDR2 YYEKEE (reference sequence). The V gene lost 8 bases and the J gene lost 0 bases, with 5 bases spanning the gap. The CDR3 is 11 residues long. Here the CDR3 reads CASTDQETQYF. The CDR3 coding sequence is TGTGCCAGTACAGACCAAGAGACCCAGTACTTC.

The J gene is TRBJ2-1, the V gene TRBV5-1; 11 bases line up with TRBD2. Germline-derived CDR1 and CDR2 are SGHRS and YFSETQ. This CDR3 spans 16 amino acids. J lost 6 bases, V lost 0 bases, and 5 bases had no gene match. Here the CDR3 reads CASSLVTGLAVNEQFF. CDR3 nucleotides: TGCGCCAGCAGCTTGGTTACGGGACTAGCGGTCAATGAGCAGTTCTTC.

The rearrangement uses TRBV7-2 and TRBJ2-5, with 11 bases lining up with TRBD1. The length of the CDR3 is 14 residues. Per the germline V gene, CDR1 is SGHTA and CDR2 is FQGNSA. After removal of 5 bases from V and 6 bases from J, the junction contained 5 bases not matched to a gene. CDR3 loop: CASSAGQGGKTQYF. Written as DNA, the CDR3 is TGTGCCAGCAGCGCGGGACAGGGGGGTAAGACCCAGTACTTC. Full variable domain (rest looked up from reference TRBV7-2 and TRBJ2-5): GAGVSQSPSNKVTEKGKDVELRCDPISGHTALYWYRQSLGQGLEFLIYFQGNSAPDKSGLPSDRFSAERTGGSVSTLTIQRTQQEDSAVYLCASSAGQGGKTQYFGPGTRLLVL.

V gene TRBV5-1 combines with J gene TRBJ2-3; 7 bases are a match to TRBD2. From germline, CDR1 is SGHRS and CDR2 YFSETQ. The ends lost 6 bases at V and 3 bases at J; junction bases unmatched: 7. The CDR3 has 14 residues. The CDR3 DNA reads as TGCGCCAGCATCCGGGGCGGGAGTACAGATACGCAGTATTTT. Amino acids: CASIRGGSTDTQYF. Using reference TRBV5-1 and TRBJ2-3 for the parts outside the CDR3, the full variable domain is KAGVTQTPRYLIKTRGQQVTLSCSPISGHRSVSWYQQTPGQGLQFLFEYFSETQRNKGNFPGRFSGRQFSNSRSEMNVSTLELGDSALYLCASIRGGSTDTQYFGPGTRLTVL.

This chain connects TRBV6-6 to TRBJ2-4, with D unresolved. Germline CDR1 reads MNHNY; CDR2 reads SVGAGI (reference sequence). V dropped 8 bases and J dropped 5 bases, with 7 bases sitting between them. This CDR3 has 11 residues. Here the CDR3 reads CASVSENIQYF. The CDR3 bases are TGTGCCAGCGTTTCCGAAAACATTCAGTACTTC.

This chain joins TRBV30 and TRBJ2-5, with 8 nucleotides matching TRBD1. Per germline, CDR1 GTSNPN and CDR2 SVGIG (reference sequence). J was trimmed by 5 bases and V by 6 bases; bases with no gene match: 8. This CDR3 has 13 amino acids. This CDR3 is CACIPTGVETQYF. For the CDR3, the DNA is TGTGCCTGTATCCCGACAGGGGTCGAGACCCAGTACTTC.

This clone has a handful of counts. This chain links TRBV9 with TRBJ2-3; weak D call: TRBD1 (7 bases). Germline CDR1 is SGDLS and CDR2 is YYNGEE. The germline V and J ends were trimmed by 4 bases and 2 bases, with 17 bases remaining between them. This CDR3 has 16 residues. In DNA form, the CDR3 reads TGTGCCAGCAGCCCAGGGGGGAGCGGATCCACAGATACGCAGTATTTT. Translated, it gives CASSPGGSGSTDTQYF.

In this sample, this clone turned up a few times. V is TRBV2 and J is TRBJ2-6; D is uncertain. CDR1 is SNHLY, CDR2 FYNNEI, per germline. Trimming left V 6 bases short and J 1 base short, with 10 bases between. The CDR3 totals 15 residues. The CDR3 loop is CASRRLWSGANVLTF. The CDR3 bases are TGTGCCAGCAGGCGTTTATGGTCTGGGGCCAACGTCCTGACTTTC.

The chain combines TRBV6-5 with TRBJ2-3; D is possibly TRBD1 (5 bases). The CDR3 loop spans 15 amino acids. V lost 0 bases, J lost 1 base, and 8 bases lay in between. The germline gives CDR1 MNHEY, CDR2 SVGAGI. CDR3 in amino acids: CASSYSGERTDTQYF. CDR3 bases: TGTGCCAGCAGTTACTCAGGGGAACGCACAGATACGCAGTATTTT.

The chain is built from TRBV9 and TRBJ2-3; 15 bases are shared with TRBD2. Germline V gene data show CDR1 as SGDLS and CDR2 as YYNGEE. This CDR3 contains 17 residues. Trimming took 3 bases from V and 5 from J; bases not matched to a gene: 7. CDR3 sequence: CASSGGLAGGPEDTQYF. CDR3 sequence (DNA): TGTGCCAGCAGCGGAGGACTAGCGGGAGGGCCAGAAGATACGCAGTATTTT.

The chain joins TRBV5-1 to TRBJ2-7, with TRBD2 matching over 8 bases. This CDR3 is built from 16 residues. Germline loops: CDR1 SGHRS, CDR2 YFSETQ. With V trimmed by 5 bases and J by 2 bases, 12 bases remained unmatched. The CDR3 loop is CASSWGMREAPYEQYF. CDR3 nucleotides: TGCGCCAGCAGTTGGGGGATGCGGGAGGCGCCCTACGAGCAGTACTTC.

The gene calls are TRBV7-2 and TRBJ2-5; 8 positions match TRBD1. The V segment lost 4 bases and the J segment 4 bases; nucleotides outside the gene matches: 11. The CDR3 sequence is 16 residues long. Germline-derived CDR1 and CDR2 are SGHTA and FQGNSA. As DNA, the CDR3 is TGTGCCAGCAGCTCCGACAGGGGATGGGTCGGAGAGACCCAGTACTTC. It yields the protein CASSSDRGWVGETQYF.

Of note for this clone: Other DNA sequences in the sample encode the same CDR3. The rearrangement joins TRBV5-1 to TRBJ1-2; no definite D call. V was pared by 4 bases and J by 2 bases, with 9 bases between. Germline V gene data show CDR1 as SGHRS and CDR2 as YFSETQ. The CDR3 has 13 residues. CDR3 bases: TGCGCCAGCAGCCTCGAGTCGAACTATGGCTACACCTTC. Its protein is CASSLESNYGYTF. The variable domain in full, with the rest retrieved from reference TRBV5-1 and TRBJ1-2, is KAGVTQTPRYLIKTRGQQVTLSCSPISGHRSVSWYQQTPGQGLQFLFEYFSETQRNKGNFPGRFSGRQFSNSRSEMNVSTLELGDSALYLCASSLESNYGYTFGSGTRLTVV.

The chain is built from TRBV7-8 and TRBJ2-5; D ambiguous. V lost 2 bases, J lost 3 bases, and 16 bases lay in between. This CDR3 is built from 16 residues. The V gene's germline CDR1 is SGHVS and CDR2 FQNEAQ. The CDR3 nucleotides read TGTGCCAGCAGCTTACCCTTGGGCCCTACCAAAGAGACCCAGTACTTC. Translated, it gives CASSLPLGPTKETQYF.

The chain joins TRBV6-5 to TRBJ1-6; the match to TRBD1 covers 11 bases. Germline CDR1 reads MNHEY; CDR2 reads SVGAGI. V dropped 6 bases and J dropped 9; count of bases not matched to a gene: 4. This CDR3 contains 14 residues. The CDR3 nucleotides are TGTGCCAGCAGCTCCGGGACAGGGGGTTCACCCCTCCACTTT. Protein: CASSSGTGGSPLHF.

This sequence joins TRBV12-5 and TRBJ2-7, with no clear D. V was pared by 4 bases and J by 2 bases, with 9 bases between. The CDR3 spans 13 residues. Germline V gives CDR1 LGHNT, CDR2 FRNRAP. CDR3 in DNA: TGTGCTAGTGGTTCCCCCACTACCTACGAGCAGTACTTC. This codes for CASGSPTTYEQYF.

This clone has more than one count but fewer than ten. The CDR3 DNA follows: TGTGCCAGTAGTATACCGGCCAGGGGGGACTATGGCTACACCTTC. The encoded protein is CASSIPARGDYGYTF. This chain connects TRBV19 to TRBJ1-2; TRBD1 aligns across 7 bases. V lost 2 bases, J lost 3 bases, and 6 bases stayed unmatched. The CDR3 is made up of 15 amino acids. CDR1 and CDR2 (germline): LNHDA, SQIVND (reference sequence). Full variable domain (outside the CDR3, taken from reference TRBV19 and TRBJ1-2): DGGITQSPKYLFRKEGQNVTLSCEQNLNHDAMYWYRQDPGQGLRLIYYSQIVNDFQKGDIAEGYSVSREKKESFPLTVTSAQKNPTAFYLCASSIPARGDYGYTFGSGTRLTVV.

The V gene is TRBV7-8, the J gene TRBJ1-1; a possible D gene is TRBD1 (6 bases). The CDR3 extends over 15 amino acids. The germline V gene has CDR1 SGHVS and CDR2 FQNEAQ. Trimming took off 1 base at V and 6 bases at J, with 15 bases between the two ends. CDR3 in amino acids: CASSLGSFEGAEAFF. In nucleotides, the CDR3 is TGTGCCAGCAGCTTAGGATCTTTTGAGGGGGCTGAAGCTTTCTTT.

The rearrangement uses TRBV6-1 and TRBJ1-5; 10 bases align to TRBD1. The length of the CDR3 is 15 residues. V trimming: 6 bases; J trimming: 6 bases; junction bases outside the gene matches: 8. CDR1 and CDR2 (germline): MNHNS, SASEGT. The CDR3 DNA reads as TGTGCCAGCAGCCCAGACAGGGGGCGCGGTCAGCCCCAGCATTTT. Translating gives CASSPDRGRGQPQHF.

The table lists this clone with a few counts. The junction and the germline gene differ at one end; a read error may be behind it. The V and J genes are TRBV6-6 and TRBJ2-1; TRBD2 is a possible D gene (6 bases). CDR1 and CDR2 from the germline V gene are MNHNY and SVGAGI (reference sequence). The CDR3 is 14 amino acids. The CDR3 coding sequence is TGTGCCAGCAGTCGGGGGAGCTCCTACAATGGGCAGTTCTTC. This codes for CASSRGSSYNGQFF.

The chain links TRBV5-4 to TRBJ2-1; perhaps TRBD1 as D (5 bases). V shed 2 bases and J shed 3 bases, with 12 bases lying between them. The CDR3 extends over 15 amino acids. The germline V gene has CDR1 SGHNT and CDR2 YYREEE (reference sequence). The CDR3 loop is CASSFKGVVYNEQFF. In DNA, the CDR3 is TGTGCCAGCAGCTTTAAAGGGGTCGTCTACAATGAGCAGTTCTTC.